The next 12 T cell receptor beta chains were all read from a single sample in a study of OX40 agonist ivuxolimab in advanced cancers. Produced via immunoSEQ multiplex PCR; TCRdb's table is partial and in-frame only. Of about 52,000 clones listed, about 93% are singletons. The sample was CD4+ or CD8+ T cells sorted from blood, taken in a trial of the OX40 agonist ivuxolimab. These receptors were obtained from an adult with an advanced solid tumor such as melanoma, head and neck, liver or kidney cancer.

This clone was found once. This chain connects TRBV7-8 to TRBJ2-7, with a weak D call TRBD2 (7 bases). V was shortened by 5 bases and J by 4 bases, with 21 bases between the two germline ends. CDR3 length: 16 residues. CDR1 is SGHVS, CDR2 FQNEAQ, per germline. CDR3 DNA sequence: TGTGCCAGCAGCCCTAGGGGGGGCGGGAGTAATTACGAGCAGTACTTC. This codes for CASSPRGGGSNYEQYF.

This chain connects TRBV28 to TRBJ2-7; D may be TRBD1 (5 bases). Trimming took off 6 bases at V and 2 bases at J, with 5 bases between the two ends. The V gene's germline CDR1 is MDHEN and CDR2 SYDVKM. The CDR3 is 11 amino acids. In DNA form, the CDR3 reads TGTGCCAGCAGACAGGCCTACGAGCAGTACTTC. Amino acid sequence: CASRQAYEQYF.

This chain connects TRBV15 to TRBJ2-6; D not resolved. The CDR3 has 13 residues. Germline V CDR1 and CDR2: LNHNV, YYDKDF (reference sequence). V was clipped by 8 bases and J by 2 bases, with 7 bases between them. CDR3 nucleotides: TGTGCCACCCGCGGTGCTGGGGCCAACGTCCTGACTTTC. As protein: CATRGAGANVLTF.

The rearrangement uses TRBV27 and TRBJ2-1; 10 positions agree with TRBD1. From germline, CDR1 is MNHEY and CDR2 SMNVEV (reference sequence). The CDR3 loop spans 16 amino acids. V was pared by 5 bases and J by 4 bases, with 8 bases of the junction left unmatched. The CDR3 reads CASSTTDRGVYNEQFF. The CDR3 bases are TGTGCCAGCAGTACTACGGACAGGGGGGTATACAATGAGCAGTTCTTC.

The CDR3 DNA is TGTGCCAGCAGCCAAGAAGGACAGGGGGCGAATTACGAGCAGTACTTC. It specifies CASSQEGQGANYEQYF. The rearrangement uses TRBV4-2 and TRBJ2-7; 11 bases agree with TRBD1. The CDR3 consists of 16 residues. CDR1 is LGHNA, CDR2 YNFKEQ, per germline. V lost 0 bases and J lost 4; bases outside the gene matches: 5.

The chain is built from TRBV6-5 and TRBJ2-2; D unclear. The CDR3 contains 13 residues. V lost 10 bases and J lost 5, with 14 bases in between. CDR1 is MNHEY and CDR2 is SVGAGI in the germline V gene. Here the CDR3 reads CATSVIGTGELFF. The CDR3 DNA is TGTGCCACCAGCGTCATCGGTACCGGGGAGCTGTTTTTT.

The rearrangement joins TRBV7-6 to TRBJ2-5, with 9 bases that match TRBD1. The germline V gene has CDR1 SGHVS and CDR2 FNYEAQ. V lost 2 bases, J lost 2 bases, and 12 bases stayed unmatched. This CDR3 region has 18 residues. CDR3 coding DNA: TGTGCCAGCAGCTTATTACCTACAGGGGGCGCGGGGCAAGAGACCCAGTACTTC. This gives the protein CASSLLPTGGAGQETQYF.

The V and J genes are TRBV29-1 and TRBJ1-2; D possibly corresponds to TRBD1 (5 bases). The germline V gene has CDR1 SQVTM and CDR2 ANQGSEA. This CDR3 has 11 amino acids. Trimming stripped 6 bases from V and 4 bases from J, with 9 bases between. CDR3 bases: TGCAGCGTAATCGGGGGCTATGGCTACACCTTC. Protein sequence: CSVIGGYGYTF.

This chain connects TRBV6-5 to TRBJ2-7; 7 positions agree with TRBD2. Looked up from germline, CDR1 is MNHEY and CDR2 is SVGAGI. The V and J ends lost 4 bases and 5 bases, in that order; junction bases with no gene match: 8. CDR3 size: 14 residues. CDR3 in amino acids: CASSSGGFLNEQYF. The CDR3, as DNA: TGTGCCAGCAGTTCGGGAGGCTTTTTGAACGAGCAGTACTTC.

V gene TRBV5-1 combines with J gene TRBJ2-5; 7 positions agree with TRBD1. CDR3 length equals 16 residues. After removal of 3 bases from V and 2 bases from J, the junction contained 10 bases not matched to a gene. Per germline, CDR1 SGHRS and CDR2 YFSETQ. DNA of the CDR3: TGCGCCAGCAGCTGGGGTGTAGGGACAGTACAAGAGACCCAGTACTTC. It yields the protein CASSWGVGTVQETQYF. Full variable domain (missing parts from reference TRBV5-1 and TRBJ2-5): KAGVTQTPRYLIKTRGQQVTLSCSPISGHRSVSWYQQTPGQGLQFLFEYFSETQRNKGNFPGRFSGRQFSNSRSEMNVSTLELGDSALYLCASSWGVGTVQETQYFGPGTRLLVL.

This clone was seen at least ten times. V usage is TRBV11-2 and J usage is TRBJ2-7; no clear D gene. The CDR3 has 16 amino acids. Germline lookup yields CDR1 SGHAT and CDR2 FQNNGV. Deletions cut 5 bases from V and 3 bases from J, with 20 bases between. This chain's CDR3 is CASSLSGGWTGYEQYF. CDR3 sequence (DNA): TGTGCCAGCAGCCTCTCCGGCGGCTGGACGGGCTACGAGCAGTACTTC.

This sequence joins TRBV5-6 and TRBJ2-7; D may be TRBD1 or TRBD2 (5 bases each). In germline, CDR1 is SGHDT, CDR2 YYEEEE. Between the trimmed V and J ends, which lost 0 bases and 4 bases, there was a span of 5 bases. This CDR3 spans 12 amino acids. The CDR3 DNA is TGTGCCAGCAGCTTGGGGGGGTACGAGCAGTACTTC. This encodes CASSLGGYEQYF. Variable domain in full (rest from reference TRBV5-6 and TRBJ2-7): DAGVTQSPTHLIKTRGQQVTLRCSPKSGHDTVSWYQQALGQGPQFIFQYYEEEERQRGNFPDRFSGHQFPNYSSELNVNALLLGDSALYLCASSLGGYEQYFGPGTRLTVT.